The following is a T cell receptor beta chain sequence with its context. This record comes from a study of blood T cell repertoires in COVID-19. Per the authors' pipeline: Counts of nucleated cells, estimated from reference gene primer amplification, were obtained. The method was immunoSEQ multiplex PCR; TCRdb's version includes in-frame clones alone and lacks a portion of them. V, J and clone size derive from that table, while D and trimming were established from the DNA sequence. Of approximately 300,000 clones detected, roughly 91% appear once; the ten largest clones hold 1.5% to 2%. Sequencing was done on a sample of peripheral blood. This TCR was recovered from a woman aged 25 to 45 with COVID-19, enrolled during active disease.

This chain's CDR3 is CASRAHDGGNQPQHF. The CDR3 bases are TGTGCCAGCAGAGCCCATGACGGGGGAAATCAGCCCCAGCATTTT. The chain joins TRBV6-5 to TRBJ1-5; maybe TRBD1 (5 bases). Trimming removed 6 bases from V and 4 bases from J, with 16 bases in between. The CDR3 has 15 residues. Germline loops: CDR1 MNHEY, CDR2 SVGAGI.